The 9 T cell receptor beta chains below all came from one sample that was sequenced in a study of human T cells and chemical hapten exposure. MiXCR, applied by TCRdb to the RACE reads, yields one record per CDR3 protein. The sample holds about 41,000 distinct CDR3 sequences; approximately 3.3% are singletons and the top ten take more than 6.5%. This sample's time point: patch test 2, 6 weeks after DPC sensitization. Treatment specified: therapeutic diphenylcyclopropenone sensitization with weekly scalp DPC. Specimen: whole blood, collected in connection with sensitization to the hapten diphenylcyclopropenone (DPC). The receptors originated from a man aged 40-55 years with alopecia areata. Some clones in this sample may be carry-over from other donors' samples.

This clonotype has ten or more counts. The J gene is TRBJ2-3, the V gene TRBV24-1, with 8 bases that match TRBD1. The CDR3 spans 17 residues. Germline V lookup: CDR1 KGHDR, CDR2 SFDVKD. V was clipped by 0 bases and J by 3 bases; unmatched bases: 7. For the CDR3, the DNA is TGTGCCACCAGTGATTTGCGGGGCACAGGGGGGACAGATACGCAGTATTTT. Protein sequence: CATSDLRGTGGTDTQYF.

This clonotype was seen many times. The chain links TRBV18 to TRBJ2-3, with 7 positions matching TRBD2. The CDR3 is made up of 19 amino acids. The ends lost 0 bases at V and 0 bases at J; junction bases unmatched: 12. The germline V gene encodes CDR1 KGHSH and CDR2 LQKENI. CDR3 residues: CASSPPSPIAGRSTDTQYF. The DNA of the CDR3 is TGTGCCAGCTCACCACCGAGCCCAATAGCGGGCCGTAGCACAGATACGCAGTATTTT.

This clonotype was seen at least ten times. The CDR3 DNA follows: TGCAGTGCTAGAGAGGTTGAGTCACCCCTCCACTTT. This encodes CSAREVESPLHF. The chain joins TRBV20-1 to TRBJ1-6; D unresolved. The CDR3 contains 12 residues. Germline V gene lookup returns CDR1 DFQATT and CDR2 SNEGSKA (reference sequence). The V end was cut by 0 bases, the J end by 10 bases, with 7 bases between.

This clonotype was detected ten times or more. The chain links TRBV20-1 to TRBJ2-4; D not certain. The CDR3 length is 16 residues. Between the trimmed V and J ends, which lost 5 bases and 0 bases, there was a span of 17 bases. CDR1 DFQATT and CDR2 SNEGSKA come from the germline V gene (reference sequence). This chain's CDR3 is CSAPRLEVLAKNIQYF. The CDR3 coding sequence is TGCAGTGCTCCCCGCCTGGAAGTACTAGCCAAAAACATTCAGTACTTC.

A word on this clonotype: A read error is possible here, since a much larger clone lies one base away. The rearrangement uses TRBV27 and TRBJ2-1; D call uncertain. The CDR3 has 14 amino acids. Germline V gene sequence: CDR1 MNHEY, CDR2 SMNVEV (reference sequence). This chain's CDR3 is CASSPSGSYNKQFF. The CDR3, as DNA: TGTGCCAGCAGCCCGAGTGGATCCTACAATAAGCAGTTCTTC.

This clonotype was picked up many times. The V gene is TRBV12-3 or TRBV12-4, the J gene TRBJ2-2; D possibly uses TRBD1 or TRBD2 (5 bases each). This CDR3 contains 16 residues. Trimming took 2 bases from V and 5 from J, leaving 15 bases between them. CDR3 nucleotides: TGTGCCAGCAGTTTAAGAGGGACCCAAAGAACCGGGGAGCTGTTTTTT. Protein: CASSLRGTQRTGELFF.

This clonotype was detected many times. The chain combines TRBV30 with TRBJ2-7; D remains unclear. V was clipped by 3 bases and J by 2 bases, with 5 bases between them. The germline CDR1 and CDR2 sequences are GTSNPN and SVGIG (reference sequence). CDR3 length: 11 amino acids. In DNA form, the CDR3 reads TGTGCCTGGAGCCGAACCTACGAGCAGTACTTC. Translating it yields CAWSRTYEQYF. Full variable domain (missing parts from reference TRBV30 and TRBJ2-7): SQTIHQWPATLVQPVGSPLSLECTVEGTSNPNLYWYRQAAGRGLQLLFYSVGIGQISSEVPQNLSASRPQDRQFILSSKKLLLSDSGFYLCAWSRTYEQYFGPGTRLTVT.

This clonotype came up many times. V and J are TRBV30 and TRBJ2-4; the D gene is possibly TRBD2 (6 bases). Germline lookup yields CDR1 GTSNPN and CDR2 SVGIG (reference sequence). The CDR3 covers 14 residues. V was clipped by 2 bases and J by 8 bases, with 16 bases between them. The CDR3 loop reads CAWSLRDLGDIQYF. CDR3 DNA: TGTGCCTGGAGTCTTCGGGACTTAGGAGACATTCAGTACTTC.

This clonotype has a handful of counts. The chain combines TRBV5-1 with TRBJ1-1; 7 positions agree with TRBD1. Germline V gene sequence: CDR1 SGHRS, CDR2 YFSETQ. This CDR3 comprises 14 residues. The junction had 5 bases not matched to a gene; V was cut back by 2 bases and J by 4 bases. This CDR3 reads CASSLTGEGTEAFF. The CDR3 bases are TGCGCCAGCAGCTTAACAGGGGAGGGCACTGAAGCTTTCTTT.